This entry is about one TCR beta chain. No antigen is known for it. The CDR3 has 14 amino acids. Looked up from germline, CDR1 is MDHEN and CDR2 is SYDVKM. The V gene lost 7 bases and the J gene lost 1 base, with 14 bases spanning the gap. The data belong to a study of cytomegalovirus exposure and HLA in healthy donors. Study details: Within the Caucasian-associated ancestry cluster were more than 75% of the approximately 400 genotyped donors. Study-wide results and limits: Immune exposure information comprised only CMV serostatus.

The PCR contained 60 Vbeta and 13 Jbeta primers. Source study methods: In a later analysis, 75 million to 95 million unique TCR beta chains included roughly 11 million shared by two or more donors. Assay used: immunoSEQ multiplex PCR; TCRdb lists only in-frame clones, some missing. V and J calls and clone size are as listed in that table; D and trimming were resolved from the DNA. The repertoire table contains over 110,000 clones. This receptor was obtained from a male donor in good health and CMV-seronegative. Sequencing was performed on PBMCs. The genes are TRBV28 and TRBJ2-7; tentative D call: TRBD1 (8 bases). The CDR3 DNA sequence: TGTGCCAGCATCAGCGGGGACAGGTCCTACGAGCAGTACTTC. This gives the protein CASISGDRSYEQYF.